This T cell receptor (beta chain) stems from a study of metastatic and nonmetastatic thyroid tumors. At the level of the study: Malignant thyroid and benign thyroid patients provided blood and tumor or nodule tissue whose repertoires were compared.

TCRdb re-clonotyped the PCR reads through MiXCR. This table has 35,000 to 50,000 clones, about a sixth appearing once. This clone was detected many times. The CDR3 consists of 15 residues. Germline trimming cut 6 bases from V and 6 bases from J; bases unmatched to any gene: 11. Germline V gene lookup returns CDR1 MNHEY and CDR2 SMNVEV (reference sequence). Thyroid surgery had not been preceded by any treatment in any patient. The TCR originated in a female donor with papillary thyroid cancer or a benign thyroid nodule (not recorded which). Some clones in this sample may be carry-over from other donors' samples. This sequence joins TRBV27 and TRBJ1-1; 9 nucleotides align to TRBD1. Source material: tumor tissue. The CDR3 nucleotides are TGTGCCAGCAGGACGAGGGACAGGGAAATCGCTGAAGCTTTCTTT. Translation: CASRTRDREIAEAFF.